What follows describes a single TCR beta chain. TCR beta cDNA was made from roughly 450 ng total RNA with a constant-region primer. What produced the TCR beta libraries was three nested multiplex PCR rounds using slightly modified ARM-PCR. Investigators reported that the first two PCR rounds, at 10 to 11 cycles each, used TRBV1-TRBV30 forward primers with a C-beta reverse primer. TCRdb itself ran the multiplex PCR reads through MiXCR, one entry per CDR3 protein. This table holds approximately 330,000 distinct CDR3 sequences, almost 65% found once. The data stem from a study of tumor-infiltrating lymphocytes in primary liver carcinoma. Study as a whole: Among the tumors, stages were T1-T3 N0M0 and sizes about 4 to 11 cm.

This CDR3 spans 15 amino acids. J lost 9 bases, V lost 5 bases, and 10 bases had no gene match. The germline V gene has CDR1 MDHEN and CDR2 SYDVKM. RNA isolated from unsorted whole blood supplied the blood RNA, with germline DNA also extracted. The sample was peripheral blood. This sequence was found in a middle-aged man with primary liver carcinoma and hepatitis B virus infection. The J gene is TRBJ1-5, the V gene TRBV28; 10 bases are a match to TRBD1. The CDR3 loop reads CASSLGQGGSRPQHF. CDR3 coding DNA: TGTGCCAGCAGTCTCGGACAGGGGGGGTCCCGGCCCCAGCATTTT.